This entry is about one T cell receptor (beta chain). Antigen unknown. The sample belongs to a study of cytomegalovirus exposure and HLA in healthy donors. Study-level information: Samples from HLA-typed donors yielded about 85 million unique TCRs in an early data release. Notes on the study in general: It is likely that the observed cluster of highly shared sequence variants was a sequencing artifact. As was reported, the classifier diagnosed cytomegalovirus status with high specificity and sensitivity. Association of a missense DCLRE1C variant with TCR beta V- and J-gene trimming was reported in a later analysis.

The PCR contained 60 Vbeta and 13 Jbeta primers. Sequencing was performed with immunoSEQ multiplex PCR; in TCRdb, only in-frame clones are kept and a portion is missing. The profile covers 85,000 to 100,000 clones, with approximately 77% appearing a single time and 4.5% to 5.5% taken by the ten largest. V was trimmed by 5 bases and J by 14 bases, leaving 16 bases between them. CDR3 length equals 13 residues. CDR1 is MDHEN, CDR2 SYDVKM, per germline. The sample consisted of PBMCs. The chain couples TRBV28 to TRBJ1-6; D may be TRBD1 (5 bases). This clonotype originated in a woman between 40 and 50 years old in good health and CMV-seronegative. CDR3 residues: CASSPNDRRSLHF. CDR3 sequence (DNA): TGTGCCAGCAGTCCCAATGACAGAAGATCCCTCCACTTT.